This entry describes one T cell receptor beta chain. At the DNA level, this CDR3 is encoded by other sequences in the same sample as well. The record originates from a study of immune evolution from preneoplasia to lung adenocarcinoma. The repertoire was sequenced with immunoSEQ multiplex PCR; TCRdb's copy has only in-frame clones and lacks some. This sample carries 35,000 to 40,000 clones, 74% of them seen once, and the ten largest clones take around 6.1%. V lost 2 bases and J 4 bases, leaving 9 bases between the germline ends. This CDR3 region has 13 residues. Germline V gene sequence: CDR1 SGHKS, CDR2 YYEKEE (reference sequence). Histologic diagnosis was independently verified by two lung pathologists.

V gene TRBV5-5 combines with J gene TRBJ2-5; unclear D gene. Sequenced input: FFPE invasive lung adenocarcinoma tissue. This TCR derives from a person between 55 and 70 years old with lung adenocarcinoma. The CDR3: CASSFQSIETQYF. Written as DNA, the CDR3 is TGTGCCAGCAGCTTTCAATCTATAGAGACCCAGTACTTC. The full variable domain, its missing parts supplied by reference TRBV5-5 and TRBJ2-5, is DAGVTQSPTHLIKTRGQQVTLRCSPISGHKSVSWYQQVLGQGPQFIFQYYEKEERGRGNFPDRFSARQFPNYSSELNVNALLLGDSALYLCASSFQSIETQYFGPGTRLLVL.